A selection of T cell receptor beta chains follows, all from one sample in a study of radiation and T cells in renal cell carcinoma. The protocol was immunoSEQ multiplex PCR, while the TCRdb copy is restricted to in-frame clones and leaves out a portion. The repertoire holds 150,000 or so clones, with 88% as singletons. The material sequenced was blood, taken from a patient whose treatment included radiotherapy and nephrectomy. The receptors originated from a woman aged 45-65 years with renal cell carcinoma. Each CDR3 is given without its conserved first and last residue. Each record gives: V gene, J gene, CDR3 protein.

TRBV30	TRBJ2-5	AADLLASDQETQY
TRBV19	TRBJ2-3	ASSIAGGGTDTQY
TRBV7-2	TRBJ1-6	ASSLTGDSPLH
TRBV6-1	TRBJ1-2	ASSQGQGNYYGYT
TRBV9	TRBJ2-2	ASSALTENTGELF
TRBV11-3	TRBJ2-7	ASSQGFEYEQY
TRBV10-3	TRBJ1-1	AISEGLNAEAF
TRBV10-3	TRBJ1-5	AISESVGSNQPQH
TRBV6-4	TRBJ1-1	ASKGTDNTEAF
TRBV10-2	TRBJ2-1	ASRLDSNEQF
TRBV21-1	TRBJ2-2	ARPQRDRQGATIGTGELF
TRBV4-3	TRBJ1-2	ASSQDVRVYGYT
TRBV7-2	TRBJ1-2	ASSLASGSYGYT
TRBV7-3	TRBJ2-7	ASSTSSQGGYEQY
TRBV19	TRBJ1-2	ASSMWDGYGYT
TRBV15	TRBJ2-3	ATSRLTGSADTQY
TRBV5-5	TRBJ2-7	ASSLRWQKGHEQY
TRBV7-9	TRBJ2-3	ASSPGGLYDTQY
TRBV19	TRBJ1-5	ASSMSRAQH
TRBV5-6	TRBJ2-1	ASSFRDPGYNEQF
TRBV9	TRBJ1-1	ASSREGPRVTEAF
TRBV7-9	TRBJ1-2	ASSSPAGALLISYT